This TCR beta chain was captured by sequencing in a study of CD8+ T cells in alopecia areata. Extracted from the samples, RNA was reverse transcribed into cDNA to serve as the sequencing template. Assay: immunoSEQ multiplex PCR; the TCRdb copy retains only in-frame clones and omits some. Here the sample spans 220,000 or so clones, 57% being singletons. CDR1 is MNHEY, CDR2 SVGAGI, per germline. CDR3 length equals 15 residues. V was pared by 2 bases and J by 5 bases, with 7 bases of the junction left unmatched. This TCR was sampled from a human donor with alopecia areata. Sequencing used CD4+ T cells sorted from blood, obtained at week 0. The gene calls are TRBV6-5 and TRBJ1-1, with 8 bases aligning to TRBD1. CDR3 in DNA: TGTGCCAGCAGTTACGGCGACAGGGGTGAGACTGAAGCTTTCTTT. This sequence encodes CASSYGDRGETEAFF.